The 11 T cell receptor beta chains below all came from one sample that was sequenced in a study of post-analysis software for immune sequencing data. Broader study findings: Roughly five TRBV segments were significantly more frequent in patients than in controls. TRBV5-6, TRBV5-1 and TRBV20-1 were among these segments.

Their target antigens are unknown. Tagging with unique molecular identifiers was a feature of the TCR beta cDNA libraries. TCRdb reprocessed the PCR reads with MiXCR, giving one entry per CDR3 protein. Of approximately 730,000 distinct CDR3 sequences in the sample, 25% to 30% were seen once. Sequencing used blood. Every receptor here comes from a girl aged 5 to 17 with multiple sclerosis.

This clonotype occurred a few times. The V and J genes are TRBV7-2 and TRBJ2-5, with D hard to call. This CDR3 spans 14 amino acids. Per the germline V gene, CDR1 is SGHTA and CDR2 is FQGNSA. Trimming left V 5 bases short and J 2 bases short, with 12 bases between. CDR3 in amino acids: CASSRPSLQETQYF. The CDR3 DNA reads as TGTGCCAGCAGCCGACCGTCACTGCAAGAGACCCAGTACTTC.

The J gene is TRBJ1-1, the V gene TRBV24-1, with D maybe TRBD1 (6 bases). The CDR3 covers 14 residues. Germline CDR1 reads KGHDR; CDR2 reads SFDVKD. V lost 2 bases and J 8 bases, leaving 14 bases between the germline ends. The CDR3 region has the DNA TGTGCCACCAGTGATTCCGACAGGCGATCCGAAGCTTTCTTT. This sequence encodes CATSDSDRRSEAFF.

This clonotype was observed many times. V gene TRBV29-1 combines with J gene TRBJ2-1; 9 bases align to TRBD2. J lost 8 bases, V lost 1 base, and 9 bases had no gene match. The CDR3 has 15 amino acids. CDR1 is SQVTM and CDR2 is ANQGSEA in the germline V gene. Here the CDR3 DNA reads TGCAGCGTTGAAGGGTCGGAGCGGGGGGCGGATGAGCAGTTCTTC. It translates to CSVEGSERGADEQFF.

About this clonotype: This may be a read error: a much more frequent sequence differs by one nucleotide. The chain is built from TRBV9 and TRBJ2-1; D gene unclear. Trimming took 0 bases from V and 1 from J, leaving 2 bases between them. This CDR3 is 13 amino acids long. Germline V gene sequence: CDR1 SGDLS, CDR2 YYNGEE. CDR3: CASSVESYNEQFF. CDR3 in DNA: TGTGCCAGCAGCGTAGAGTCCTACAATGAGCAGTTCTTC.

This CDR3 reads CASSLGRTTDTQYF. DNA for the CDR3: TGCGCCAGCAGCTTGGGCCGAACTACAGATACGCAGTATTTT. This chain joins TRBV5-1 and TRBJ2-3; D is unclear. The V gene's germline CDR1 is SGHRS and CDR2 YFSETQ. Trimming took 0 bases from V and 3 from J, leaving 8 bases between them. CDR3 length: 14 amino acids.

This chain uses TRBV7-2 with TRBJ2-1, with D hard to call. Germline V CDR1 and CDR2: SGHTA, FQGNSA. This CDR3 is built from 12 residues. V was cut by 2 bases and J by 13 bases, with 12 bases left in between. The CDR3 bases are TGTGCCAGCAGCTTACGTATGGACGGCCAGTTCTTC. It translates to CASSLRMDGQFF.

The chain links TRBV5-8 to TRBJ2-2, with D maybe TRBD2 (6 bases). This CDR3 spans 15 amino acids. CDR1 and CDR2 (germline): SGHTS, YDEGEE. The ends were cut back, 2 bases at V and 4 bases at J, with 12 bases in the middle. CDR3 loop: CASSFGTHSTGELFF. The CDR3 DNA is TGTGCCAGCAGCTTCGGGACTCATAGCACCGGGGAGCTGTTTTTT.

This clonotype was observed at least ten times. The gene calls are TRBV5-1 and TRBJ2-7; 15 bases are shared with TRBD2. Trimming removed 4 bases from V and 6 bases from J; junction bases left unmatched: 14. Germline V gene lookup returns CDR1 SGHRS and CDR2 YFSETQ. This CDR3 has 18 amino acids. The CDR3 DNA is TGCGCCAGCAGCACGTCGGGACTAGCGGGAGGTTTAGCGACCGAGCAGTACTTC. Protein sequence: CASSTSGLAGGLATEQYF.

This clonotype was detected a few times. The chain links TRBV2 to TRBJ2-7; D not certain. Looked up from germline, CDR1 is SNHLY and CDR2 is FYNNEI. The CDR3 totals 13 residues. V gave up 3 bases and J gave up 2 bases, with 8 bases separating them. The CDR3 coding sequence is TGTGCCAGCAGTGATCCGCAGGCCTACGAGCAGTACTTC. Translating gives CASSDPQAYEQYF.

The DNA of the CDR3 is TGTGCCATCAGTGAGAGGGATCGAGATACGCAGTATTTT. It codes for CAISERDRDTQYF. The chain is built from TRBV10-3 and TRBJ2-3; D is unresolved. CDR1 ENHRY and CDR2 SYGVKD come from the germline V gene. V was trimmed by 2 bases and J by 5 bases, leaving 8 bases between them. The CDR3 loop spans 13 amino acids.

This clonotype occurred many times. V gene TRBV20-1 combines with J gene TRBJ2-7, with 7 bases lining up with TRBD1. The ends lost 6 bases at V and 1 base at J; junction bases unmatched: 6. CDR3 length equals 13 residues. Germline-derived CDR1 and CDR2 are DFQATT and SNEGSKA (reference sequence). CDR3 in DNA: TGCAGTGCGCGTGACAGGGTATCCTACGAGCAGTACTTC. As protein: CSARDRVSYEQYF.